This TCR beta chain originates from a study of blood T cells in healthy people across ages. Whole-study findings and limits: Among long-lived donors, naive CD4+ cells were more numerous and diversity higher than in aged donors. Unsorted PBMC input precluded a conclusive naive versus antigen-experienced comparison.

Primers used in a second PCR of roughly 6 to 12 cycles were a sample-barcoded 5' primer and a J-beta primer mix. Every cDNA was tagged by a template-switch adaptor with 12 random nucleotides. Any given sample supplied a minimum of 2.5 million CDR3-containing paired-end reads. Using its own MiXCR run on the 5' RACE reads, TCRdb lists one record per CDR3 protein. Among about 1.1 million distinct CDR3 sequences, more than 30% were seen once, and the ten largest hold less than 15%. Per the germline V gene, CDR1 is MNHEY and CDR2 is SMNVEV (reference sequence). The CDR3 runs 14 residues. About this clonotype itself: Antigen specificity is unknown. A junction end diverges from the germline sequence, so it may reflect a read error.

The clonotype was recovered from a man aged 18 to 30 in good health. The chain uses TRBV27 and TRBJ1-1; a weak D match, TRBD1 (5 bases). The source material was blood. CDR3 sequence (DNA): TGTGCCAGCACCAGGGATCGGGAGGGAACTGAAGCTGTCTTT. Amino acid sequence: CASTRDREGTEAVF.